One and the same sample provided the 15 T cell receptor beta chains below, sequenced in a study of T cell responses to AZD1222 COVID-19 vaccine. The repertoire was sequenced with immunoSEQ multiplex PCR; TCRdb's copy has only in-frame clones and lacks some. The data hold 95,000 to 150,000 clones, with over 85% observed a single time. The sample consisted of peripheral blood, taken on day 0 of AZD1222 vaccination. Source of these receptors: an adult in good health.

This sequence joins TRBV2 and TRBJ1-5; tentatively, D is TRBD1 (5 bases). The ends were cut back, 5 bases at V and 9 bases at J, with 20 bases in the middle. The CDR3 contains 15 residues. Germline lookup yields CDR1 SNHLY and CDR2 FYNNEI. CDR3 residues: CASSTRTDTSLPQHF. CDR3 in DNA: TGTGCCAGCAGTACAAGGACGGACACGAGTTTGCCCCAGCATTTT.

The gene calls are TRBV3-1 (or the pseudogene TRBV3-2) and TRBJ2-1; D possibly corresponds to TRBD1 (6 bases). The germline V gene encodes CDR1 LGHDT and CDR2 YNNKEL (reference sequence). The CDR3 extends over 12 amino acids. Between the trimmed V and J ends, which lost 8 bases and 4 bases, there was a span of 9 bases. The CDR3 protein is CASGQPYNEQFF. The CDR3 DNA is TGTGCCAGCGGACAGCCTTACAATGAGCAGTTCTTC.

The chain has TRBV2 and TRBJ1-1; no reliable D call. CDR1 is SNHLY, CDR2 FYNNEI, per germline. The CDR3 consists of 14 residues. The V and J ends lost 5 bases and 3 bases respectively, with 13 bases between them. CDR3 protein: CASSYLGLDTEAFF. CDR3 coding DNA: TGTGCCAGCAGTTACCTCGGGTTGGACACTGAAGCTTTCTTT.

The chain has TRBV7-9 and TRBJ2-1; 10 nucleotides align to TRBD1. Germline CDR1 and CDR2: SEHNR and FQNEAQ (reference sequence). There are 14 residues in the CDR3. V lost 5 bases to trimming and J lost 7 bases; unmatched junction nucleotides: 5. The CDR3 DNA reads as TGTGCCAGCAGCCCGGGACAGGGGAGGAATGAGCAGTTCTTC. This translates into CASSPGQGRNEQFF.

The chain employs TRBV19 and TRBJ2-7; D possibly corresponds to TRBD1 (6 bases). Trimming shortened V by 6 bases and J by 6 bases, and 24 bases separated the two germline ends. This CDR3 has 16 amino acids. CDR1 and CDR2 from the germline V gene are LNHDA and SQIVND (reference sequence). CDR3: CASRYRDTESIGEQYF. The CDR3 nucleotides are TGTGCCAGTAGGTACCGGGACACAGAGTCCATTGGCGAGCAGTACTTC.

This chain joins TRBV28 and TRBJ1-5, with 9 bases identical to TRBD1. Looked up from germline, CDR1 is MDHEN and CDR2 is SYDVKM. CDR3 length: 16 amino acids. The junction had 5 bases not matched to a gene; V was cut back by 5 bases and J by 0 bases. Here the CDR3 DNA reads TGTGCCAGCAGTAAACAGGGGGCTAATAGCAATCAGCCCCAGCATTTT. Protein: CASSKQGANSNQPQHF.

V and J are TRBV29-1 and TRBJ1-6, with D possibly being TRBD1 (5 bases). The V gene lost 4 bases and the J gene lost 7 bases, with 11 bases spanning the gap. This CDR3 has 13 amino acids. The germline CDR1 and CDR2 sequences are SQVTM and ANQGSEA. Written as DNA, the CDR3 is TGCAGCGTTGGGGGGGATTCGAATTCACCCCTCCACTTT. Protein: CSVGGDSNSPLHF.

The CDR3 nucleotides are TGTGCCAGCAGTTCGGACAGGGTCTATAATTCACCCCTCCACTTT. Its translation: CASSSDRVYNSPLHF. The chain joins TRBV14 to TRBJ1-6; 8 bases agree with TRBD1. Trimming at V came to 6 bases and at J to 3 bases, leaving 4 bases not matched to a gene. There are 15 residues in the CDR3. Germline V CDR1 and CDR2: SGHDN, FVKESK. Together with reference TRBV14 and TRBJ1-6, the CDR3 gives the full variable domain: EAGVTQFPSHSVIEKGQTVTLRCDPISGHDNLYWYRRVMGKEIKFLLHFVKESKQDESGMPNNRFLAERTGGTYSTLKVQPAELEDSGVYFCASSSDRVYNSPLHFGNGTRLTVT.

The J gene is TRBJ1-1, the V gene TRBV9; TRBD1 aligns across 8 bases. Germline CDR1 SGDLS, CDR2 YYNGEE. This CDR3 is 14 amino acids long. J was trimmed by 4 bases and V by 5 bases; bases with no gene match: 7. CDR3 nucleotide sequence: TGTGCCAGCAGTGGCAGGGGGCAGGGCACTGAAGCTTTCTTT. Residues: CASSGRGQGTEAFF.

The gene calls are TRBV7-9 and TRBJ2-7, with 12 bases fitting TRBD2. J was trimmed by 11 bases and V by 5 bases; bases with no gene match: 1. From germline, CDR1 is SEHNR and CDR2 FQNEAQ (reference sequence). The CDR3 is 11 residues long. Here the CDR3 reads CASSASGREYF. CDR3 nucleotides: TGTGCCAGCAGCGCTAGCGGGAGGGAGTACTTC. The full variable domain, its missing parts supplied by reference TRBV7-9 and TRBJ2-7, is DTGVSQNPRHKITKRGQNVTFRCDPISEHNRLYWYRQTLGQGPEFLTYFQNEAQLEKSRLLSDRFSAERPKGSFSTLEIQRTEQGDSAMYLCASSASGREYFGPGTRLTVT.

This clone appeared a single time. J is TRBJ2-7 and V is TRBV5-6; D is unresolved. The CDR3 sequence is 13 residues long. Germline lookup yields CDR1 SGHDT and CDR2 YYEEEE. V gave up 0 bases and J gave up 7 bases, with 11 bases separating them. The CDR3 spells CASSLAGRREQYF. The CDR3 DNA reads TGTGCCAGCAGCTTGGCCGGGCGAAGGGAGCAGTACTTC.

The chain recombines TRBV18 with TRBJ1-1, with 11 bases fitting TRBD1. V shed 6 bases, J shed 1 base, and the junction held 10 bases outside the gene matches. The CDR3 has 17 amino acids. Per germline, CDR1 KGHSH and CDR2 LQKENI. This chain's CDR3 is CASSPPGQGGKNTEAFF. CDR3 bases: TGTGCCAGCTCCCCCCCGGGACAGGGGGGGAAGAACACTGAAGCTTTCTTT.

This chain uses TRBV5-4 with TRBJ2-7; possibly TRBD2 for D (6 bases). This CDR3 is built from 15 residues. V lost 1 base to trimming and J lost 1 base, with 12 bases between them. Germline V gives CDR1 SGHNT, CDR2 YYREEE (reference sequence). In nucleotides, the CDR3 is TGTGCCAGCAGCTTGAAAGCGGGCCGATCCTACGAGCAGTACTTC. Its translation is CASSLKAGRSYEQYF.

The chain recombines TRBV4-1 with TRBJ2-5; tentatively, D is TRBD2 (6 bases). The V end was cut by 4 bases, the J end by 3 bases, with 36 bases between. This CDR3 comprises 22 residues. Per germline, CDR1 MGHRA and CDR2 YSYEKL. This CDR3 reads CASSPLPVGDRGRNGGKETQYF. CDR3 nucleotides: TGCGCCAGCAGCCCGCTACCAGTGGGGGACCGAGGCAGGAACGGAGGGAAAGAGACCCAGTACTTC.

This chain links TRBV14 with TRBJ1-4; no firm D call. Germline V gene data show CDR1 as SGHDN and CDR2 as FVKESK. There are 13 residues in the CDR3. Deletions cut 3 bases from V and 10 bases from J, with 12 bases between. DNA of the CDR3: TGTGCCAGCAGCCACCTAACGGTGGGAAAACTGTTTTTT. Translating gives CASSHLTVGKLFF.